The clone carrying this TCR beta chain was detected many times. Its cognate antigen is unknown. The V segment lost 0 bases and the J segment 5 bases; nucleotides outside the gene matches: 6. Germline CDR1 reads SGHAT; CDR2 reads FQNNGV. The CDR3 is 15 residues long. The sample originates from a study of T cells in Graves' hyperthyroidism and ophthalmopathy. Whole-study findings and limits: Most expanded thyroid clonotypes above 0.001 recurred in blood.

It was RNA transcripts that yielded the amplified TCR beta CDR3 regions. Researchers ran a first-round RT-PCR on the TCR CDR3 using the HTBI primer set. TCRdb reanalysed the multiplex PCR reads using MiXCR and keeps one entry per CDR3 protein. The repertoire includes about 300,000 distinct CDR3 sequences, approximately 18% of them detected once, and under 45% sits in the top ten. Any patient presenting with uncontrolled infection, other autoimmune disease, pregnancy or lactation was left out. Diagnosis rested on symptoms, serum thyroxine and TRAb, thyroid ultrasound, and orbital computed tomography.

The clonotype originates from a man aged 50-59 years with Graves' ophthalmopathy. The sequencing input was blood. The V call is TRBV11-2, the J call TRBJ1-1, with 7 bases lining up with TRBD1. CDR3 protein: CASSLEGGAGTEAFF. CDR3 nucleotide sequence: TGTGCCAGCAGCTTAGAAGGGGGCGCGGGTACTGAAGCTTTCTTT.